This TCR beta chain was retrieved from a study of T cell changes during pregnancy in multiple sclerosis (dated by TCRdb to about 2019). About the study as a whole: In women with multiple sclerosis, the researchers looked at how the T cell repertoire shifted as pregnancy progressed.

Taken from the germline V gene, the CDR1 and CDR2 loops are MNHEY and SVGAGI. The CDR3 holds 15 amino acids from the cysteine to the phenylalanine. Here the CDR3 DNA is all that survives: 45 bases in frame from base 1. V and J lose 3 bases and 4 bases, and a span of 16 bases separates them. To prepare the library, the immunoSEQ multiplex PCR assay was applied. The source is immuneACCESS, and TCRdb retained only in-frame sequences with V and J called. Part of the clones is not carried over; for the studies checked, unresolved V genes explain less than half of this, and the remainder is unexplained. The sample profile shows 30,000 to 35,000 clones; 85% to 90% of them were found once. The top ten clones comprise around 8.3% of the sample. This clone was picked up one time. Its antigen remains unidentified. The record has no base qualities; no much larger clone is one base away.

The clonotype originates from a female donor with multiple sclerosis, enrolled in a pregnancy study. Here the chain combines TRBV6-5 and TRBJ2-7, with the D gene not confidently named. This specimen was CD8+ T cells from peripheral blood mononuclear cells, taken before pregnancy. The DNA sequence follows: TGTGCCAGCAGTTATTACAGAAAAACGTTTTACGAGCAGTACTTC. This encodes CASSYYRKTFYEQYF.